This is a list of T cell receptor beta chains from one sample in a study of long-term antiretroviral therapy in people with HIV. TCRdb keeps only in-frame clones here, not all; method: immunoSEQ multiplex PCR. The sample carries about 37,000 clones, roughly four fifths recorded once. The material was unsorted PBMCs, obtained 1 year after starting antiretroviral therapy. These receptors were obtained from a young man with HIV. CDR3s include the opening cysteine and the closing phenylalanine or tryptophan. The D gene is left open where the match is weak. Rows may omit the clone size; those that give it use once, few, many or a size class.

13	-	TRBV19	-	TRBJ1-1	TGTGCCAGTAGTATAGTGCAGAACACTGAAGCTTTCTTT	CASSIVQNTEAFF
15	-	TRBV7-9	-	TRBJ1-2	TGTGCCAGCAGCTTAGTCGGAACAGGGATAGGTGGCTACACCTTC	CASSLVGTGIGGYTF
13	-	TRBV27	-	TRBJ2-3	TGTGCCAGCAGTCCCTATCCGGCAGATACGCAGTATTTT	CASSPYPADTQYF
15	few	TRBV2	-	TRBJ2-7	TGTGCCAGCAGTGAACGGGGGCGGATGGCCGACGAGCAGTACTTC	CASSERGRMADEQYF
12	once	TRBV5-1	-	TRBJ2-7	TGCGCCAGCAGCTCCTCGGGAGTCGAGCAGTACTTC	CASSSSGVEQYF
14	-	TRBV10-3	TRBD1	TRBJ2-7	TGTGCCATCAGCACCGACAGGGGAGCGTACGAGCAGTACTTC	CAISTDRGAYEQYF
16	-	TRBV15	-	TRBJ1-5	TGTGCCACCAGCAGTGGGTATGTGGTGAACAATCAGCCCCAGCATTTT	CATSSGYVVNNQPQHF
14	-	TRBV4-1	TRBD2	TRBJ2-7	TGCGCCAGCAGCCTCATAGCGGGTTACTACGAGCAGTACTTC	CASSLIAGYYEQYF
15	-	TRBV7-8	TRBD1	TRBJ1-5	TGTGCCAGCAGGCATGGGACAGGGAGGAATCAGCCCCAGCATTTT	CASRHGTGRNQPQHF
17	-	TRBV29-1	TRBD2	TRBJ2-1	TGCAGCGTTGTTAGCGGGAGGGCCGAGGACTCCTACAATGAGCAGTTCTTC	CSVVSGRAEDSYNEQFF
14	-	TRBV9	-	TRBJ1-1	TGTGCCAGCAGCGCAACGACAGGTTACACTGAAGCTTTCTTT	CASSATTGYTEAFF
14	-	TRBV19	-	TRBJ2-7	TGTGCCAGTAGTCCAGGGGCTTCATCCTACGAGCAGTACTTC	CASSPGASSYEQYF
14	-	TRBV5-1	TRBD1	TRBJ2-7	TGCGCCAGCAGCGCCGGACAGGGGGCGCGGGAGCAGTACTTC	CASSAGQGAREQYF
19	-	TRBV5-1	-	TRBJ1-3	TGCGCCAGCAGCCCCAAGACGGTGCTTACAGGCGGGTCTGGAAACACCATATATTTT	CASSPKTVLTGGSGNTIYF
18	-	TRBV4-1	-	TRBJ1-5	TGCGCCAGCAGCCAAGAGTTGGGGGCTAGCCATAGCAATCAGCCCCAGCATTTT	CASSQELGASHSNQPQHF
18	-	TRBV5-1	TRBD2	TRBJ2-7	TGCGCCAGCAGCTTATCCGGGACTAGCGGGGGGCGCTCCTACGAGCAGTACTTC	CASSLSGTSGGRSYEQYF
13	-	TRBV27	-	TRBJ1-1	TGTGCCAGCAGGACCTGGGGGGGGACTGAAGCTTTCTTT	CASRTWGGTEAFF
14	-	TRBV5-4	-	TRBJ2-5	TGTGCCAGCAGCTTGGTGGGGGCCCAAGAGACCCAGTACTTC	CASSLVGAQETQYF
15	-	TRBV4-1	TRBD2	TRBJ2-1	TGCGCCAGCAGCCGGACTAGCGGGAGGACCAATGAGCAGTTCTTC	CASSRTSGRTNEQFF
15	-	TRBV18	-	TRBJ2-1	TGTGCCAGCTCACCACCGGGACCTTCCTACAATGAGCAGTTCTTC	CASSPPGPSYNEQFF
13	-	TRBV7-8	TRBD2	TRBJ2-7	TGTGCCAGCAGCTTAGGACTAGCAGGCGAGCAGTACTTC	CASSLGLAGEQYF
22	-	TRBV27	TRBD1	TRBJ1-6	TGTGCCAGCAGTTTATCCTATTTCAACAGGGGGCTCCTCAGCTCCTATAATTCACCCCTCCACTTT	CASSLSYFNRGLLSSYNSPLHF
15	-	TRBV5-4	-	TRBJ1-1	TGTGCCAGCAGCTTGGAGACTCAGGGTCGTGGGGAAGCTTTCTTT	CASSLETQGRGEAFF
14	-	TRBV2	TRBD1	TRBJ2-7	TGTGCCAGTTTAACCGGGACAGGGGGCAACGAGCAGTACTTC	CASLTGTGGNEQYF
13	-	TRBV29-1	-	TRBJ2-4	TGCAGCGCCCGTGCGGGGGCCGGGTACATTCAGTACTTC	CSARAGAGYIQYF
14	-	TRBV19	-	TRBJ1-2	TGTGCCAGTAGTAGCAGGGCGTGGGGCCCCGGCTACACCTTC	CASSSRAWGPGYTF
13	-	TRBV25-1	TRBD1	TRBJ1-5	TGTGCCAGCAGTGAAACAGGGGCTCAGCCCCAGCATTTT	CASSETGAQPQHF
13	-	TRBV15	TRBD1	TRBJ1-1	TGTGCCACCAGCAGGGGGACAGGGACTGAAGCTTTCTTT	CATSRGTGTEAFF
15	-	TRBV6-6	TRBD2	TRBJ2-1	TGTGCCAGCAGTTGGAAAACTAGCGGAAACAATGAGCAGTTCTTC	CASSWKTSGNNEQFF
15	-	TRBV10-2	TRBD1	TRBJ1-1	TGCGCCAGCAGTGACCCGACAGGGGTGGCCACTGAAGCTTTCTTT	CASSDPTGVATEAFF